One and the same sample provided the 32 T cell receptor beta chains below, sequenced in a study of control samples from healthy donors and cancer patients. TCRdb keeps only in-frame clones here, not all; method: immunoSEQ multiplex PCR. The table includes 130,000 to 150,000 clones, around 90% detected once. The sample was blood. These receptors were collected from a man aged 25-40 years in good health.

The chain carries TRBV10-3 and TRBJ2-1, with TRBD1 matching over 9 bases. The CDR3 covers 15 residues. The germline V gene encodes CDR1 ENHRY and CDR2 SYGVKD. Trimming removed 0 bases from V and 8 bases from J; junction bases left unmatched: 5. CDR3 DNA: TGTGCCATCAGTGAGTCCGGGACAGGGTTTGATGAGCAGTTCTTC. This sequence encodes CAISESGTGFDEQFF.

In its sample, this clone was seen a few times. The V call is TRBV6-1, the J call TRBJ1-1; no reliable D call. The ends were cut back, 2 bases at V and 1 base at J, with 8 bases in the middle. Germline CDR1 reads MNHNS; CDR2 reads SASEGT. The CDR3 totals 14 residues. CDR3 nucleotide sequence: TGTGCCAGCAGTGAAACGGGGAGGAACACTGAAGCTTTCTTT. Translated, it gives CASSETGRNTEAFF.

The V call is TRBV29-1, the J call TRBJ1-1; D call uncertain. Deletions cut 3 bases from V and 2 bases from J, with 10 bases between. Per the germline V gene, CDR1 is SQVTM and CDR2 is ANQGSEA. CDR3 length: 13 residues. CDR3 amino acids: CSVDRGINTEAFF. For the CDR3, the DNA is TGCAGCGTTGACCGGGGTATAAACACTGAAGCTTTCTTT. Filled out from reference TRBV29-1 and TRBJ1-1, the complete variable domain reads SAVISQKPSRDICQRGTSLTIQCQVDSQVTMMFWYRQQPGQSLTLIATANQGSEATYESGFVIDKFPISRPNLTFSTLTVSNMSPEDSSIYLCSVDRGINTEAFFGQGTRLTVV.

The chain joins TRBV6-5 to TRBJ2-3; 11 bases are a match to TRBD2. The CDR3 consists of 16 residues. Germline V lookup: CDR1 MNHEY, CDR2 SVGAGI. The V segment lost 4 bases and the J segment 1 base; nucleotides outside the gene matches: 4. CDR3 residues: CASSWQLAGGTDTQYF. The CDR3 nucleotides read TGTGCCAGCAGTTGGCAACTAGCGGGGGGCACAGATACGCAGTATTTT.

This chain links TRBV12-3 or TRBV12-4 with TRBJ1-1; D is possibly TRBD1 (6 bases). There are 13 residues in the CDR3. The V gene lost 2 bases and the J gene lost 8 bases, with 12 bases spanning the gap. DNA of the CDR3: TGTGCCAGCAGTTTAACCCCCAGGGGAGAAGCTTTCTTT. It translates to CASSLTPRGEAFF.

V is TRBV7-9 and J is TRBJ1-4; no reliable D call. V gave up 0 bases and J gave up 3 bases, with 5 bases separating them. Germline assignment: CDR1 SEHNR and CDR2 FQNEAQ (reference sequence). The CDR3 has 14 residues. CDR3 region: CASSLAGSNEKLFF. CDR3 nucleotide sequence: TGTGCCAGCAGCTTAGCAGGCTCTAATGAAAAACTGTTTTTT.

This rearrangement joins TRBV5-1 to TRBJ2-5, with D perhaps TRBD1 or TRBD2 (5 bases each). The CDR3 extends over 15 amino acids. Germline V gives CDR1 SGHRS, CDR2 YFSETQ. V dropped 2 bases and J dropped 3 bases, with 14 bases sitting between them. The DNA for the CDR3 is TGCGCCAGCAGCTTTCACGGGGCTTCGGAAGAGACCCAGTACTTC. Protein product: CASSFHGASEETQYF.

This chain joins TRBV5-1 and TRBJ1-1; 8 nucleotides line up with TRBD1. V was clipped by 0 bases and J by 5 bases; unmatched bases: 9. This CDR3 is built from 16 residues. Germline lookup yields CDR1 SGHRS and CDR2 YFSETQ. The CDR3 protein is CASSLVAGGLGTEAFF. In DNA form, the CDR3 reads TGCGCCAGCAGCTTGGTGGCAGGGGGCCTTGGGACTGAAGCTTTCTTT. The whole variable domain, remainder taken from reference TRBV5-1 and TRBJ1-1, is KAGVTQTPRYLIKTRGQQVTLSCSPISGHRSVSWYQQTPGQGLQFLFEYFSETQRNKGNFPGRFSGRQFSNSRSEMNVSTLELGDSALYLCASSLVAGGLGTEAFFGQGTRLTVV.

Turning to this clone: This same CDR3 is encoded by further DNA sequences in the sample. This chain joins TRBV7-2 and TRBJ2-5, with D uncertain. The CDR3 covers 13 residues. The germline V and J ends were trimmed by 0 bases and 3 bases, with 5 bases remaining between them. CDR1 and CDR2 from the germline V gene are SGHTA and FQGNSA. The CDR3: CASSLAGKETQYF. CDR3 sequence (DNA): TGTGCCAGCAGCTTAGCGGGTAAAGAGACCCAGTACTTC.

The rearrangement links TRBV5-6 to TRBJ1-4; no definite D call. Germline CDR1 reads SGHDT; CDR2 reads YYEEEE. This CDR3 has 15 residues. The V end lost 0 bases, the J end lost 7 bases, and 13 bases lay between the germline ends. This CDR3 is CASSLVGVQSEKLFF. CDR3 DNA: TGTGCCAGCAGCTTGGTTGGGGTGCAAAGTGAAAAACTGTTTTTT.

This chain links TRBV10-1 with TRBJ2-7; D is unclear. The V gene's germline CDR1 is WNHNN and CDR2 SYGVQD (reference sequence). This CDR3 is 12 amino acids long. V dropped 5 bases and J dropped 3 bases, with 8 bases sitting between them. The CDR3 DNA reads TGCGCCAGCAGTCGTCCAGACTACGAGCAGTACTTC. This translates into CASSRPDYEQYF.

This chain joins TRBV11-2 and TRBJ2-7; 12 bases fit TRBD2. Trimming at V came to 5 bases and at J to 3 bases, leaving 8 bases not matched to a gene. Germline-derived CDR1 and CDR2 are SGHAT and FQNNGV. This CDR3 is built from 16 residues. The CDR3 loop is CASSPKLAGGYYEQYF. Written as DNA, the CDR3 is TGTGCCAGCAGCCCAAAACTAGCGGGAGGTTACTACGAGCAGTACTTC.

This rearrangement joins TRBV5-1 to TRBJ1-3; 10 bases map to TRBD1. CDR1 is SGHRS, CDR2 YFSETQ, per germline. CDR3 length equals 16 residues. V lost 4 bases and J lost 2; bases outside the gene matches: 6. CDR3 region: CASSNSGTGAGNTIYF. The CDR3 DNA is TGCGCCAGCAGCAACTCCGGGACAGGGGCTGGAAACACCATATATTTT. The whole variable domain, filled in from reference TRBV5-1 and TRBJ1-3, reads KAGVTQTPRYLIKTRGQQVTLSCSPISGHRSVSWYQQTPGQGLQFLFEYFSETQRNKGNFPGRFSGRQFSNSRSEMNVSTLELGDSALYLCASSNSGTGAGNTIYFGEGSWLTVV.

The DNA of the CDR3 is TGTGCCAGCAGTCCCGGACAGCTTCAGCATTTT. It yields the protein CASSPGQLQHF. The chain uses TRBV12-3 or TRBV12-4 and TRBJ1-5; the D gene is possibly TRBD1 (6 bases). The CDR3 length is 11 residues. V lost 5 bases to trimming and J lost 13 bases, with 12 bases between them.

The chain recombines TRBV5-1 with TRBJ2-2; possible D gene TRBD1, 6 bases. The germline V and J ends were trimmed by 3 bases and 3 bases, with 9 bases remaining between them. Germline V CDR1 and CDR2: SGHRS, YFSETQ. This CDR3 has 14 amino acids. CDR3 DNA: TGCGCCAGCAGCTCACGACAGGACACCGGGGAGCTGTTTTTT. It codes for CASSSRQDTGELFF. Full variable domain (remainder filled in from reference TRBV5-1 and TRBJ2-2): KAGVTQTPRYLIKTRGQQVTLSCSPISGHRSVSWYQQTPGQGLQFLFEYFSETQRNKGNFPGRFSGRQFSNSRSEMNVSTLELGDSALYLCASSSRQDTGELFFGEGSRLTVL.

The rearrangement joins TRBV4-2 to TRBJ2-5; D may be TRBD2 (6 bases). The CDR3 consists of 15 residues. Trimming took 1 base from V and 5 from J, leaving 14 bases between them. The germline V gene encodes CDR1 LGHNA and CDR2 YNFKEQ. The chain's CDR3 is CASSQAGDVGETQYF. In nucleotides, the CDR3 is TGTGCCAGCAGCCAAGCGGGGGACGTTGGTGAGACCCAGTACTTC.

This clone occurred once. The chain's CDR3 is CASRETGPQIKQYF. The CDR3 DNA follows: TGTGCCAGCAGGGAGACAGGGCCACAAATCAAGCAGTACTTC. The V gene is TRBV6-5, the J gene TRBJ2-7; TRBD1 aligns across 7 bases. Losses at the gene ends were 6 bases for V and 8 bases for J; bases not matched to a gene: 13. The CDR3 has 14 amino acids. The germline gives CDR1 MNHEY, CDR2 SVGAGI.

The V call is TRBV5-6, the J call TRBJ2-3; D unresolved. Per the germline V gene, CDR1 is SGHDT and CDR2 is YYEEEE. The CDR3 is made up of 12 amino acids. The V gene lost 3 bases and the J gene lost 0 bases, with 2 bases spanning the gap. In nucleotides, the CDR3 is TGTGCCAGCAGCTGGAGCACAGATACGCAGTATTTT. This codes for CASSWSTDTQYF.

The CDR3 nucleotides read TGTGCCAGCTCAGCCGGGACAGGATTCACCTACGAGCAGTACTTC. The encoded protein is CASSAGTGFTYEQYF. V gene TRBV18 combines with J gene TRBJ2-7; TRBD1 agrees at 8 bases. The CDR3 length is 15 residues. The germline V gene has CDR1 KGHSH and CDR2 LQKENI. J lost 2 bases, V lost 5 bases, and 8 bases had no gene match.

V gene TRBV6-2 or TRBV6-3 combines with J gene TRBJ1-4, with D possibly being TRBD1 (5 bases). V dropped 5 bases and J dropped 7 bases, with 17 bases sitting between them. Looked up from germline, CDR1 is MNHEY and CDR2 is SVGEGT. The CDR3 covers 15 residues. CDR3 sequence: CASSDGTVLGEKLFF. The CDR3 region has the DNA TGTGCCAGCAGTGACGGGACCGTACTAGGTGAAAAACTGTTTTTT.

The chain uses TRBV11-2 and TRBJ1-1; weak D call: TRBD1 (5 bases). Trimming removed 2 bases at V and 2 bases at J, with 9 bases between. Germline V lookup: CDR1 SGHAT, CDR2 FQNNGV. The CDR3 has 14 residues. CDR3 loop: CASSLLRGNTEAFF. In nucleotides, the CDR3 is TGTGCCAGCAGCTTATTGCGGGGCAACACTGAAGCTTTCTTT.

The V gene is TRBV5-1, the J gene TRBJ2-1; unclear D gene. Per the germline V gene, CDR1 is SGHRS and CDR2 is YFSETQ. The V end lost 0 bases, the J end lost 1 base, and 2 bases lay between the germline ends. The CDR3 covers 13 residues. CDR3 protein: CASSLVSYNEQFF. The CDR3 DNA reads TGCGCCAGCAGCTTGGTTTCCTACAATGAGCAGTTCTTC.

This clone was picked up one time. In DNA, the CDR3 is TGTGCCAGCAGTTTCCCCGGCGGGGGTAAGGCCCTCCACTTT. Translated: CASSFPGGGKALHF. The chain recombines TRBV11-2 with TRBJ1-6; TRBD1 is a possible D gene (5 bases). In germline, CDR1 is SGHAT, CDR2 FQNNGV. V dropped 6 bases and J dropped 14 bases, with 20 bases sitting between them. This CDR3 is built from 14 residues.

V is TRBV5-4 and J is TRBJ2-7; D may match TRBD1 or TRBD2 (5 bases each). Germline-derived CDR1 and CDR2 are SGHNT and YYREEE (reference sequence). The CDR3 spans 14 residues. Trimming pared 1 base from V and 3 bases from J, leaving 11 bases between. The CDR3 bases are TGTGCCAGCAGCTTGCAGGGAGCTAACTACGAGCAGTACTTC. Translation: CASSLQGANYEQYF.

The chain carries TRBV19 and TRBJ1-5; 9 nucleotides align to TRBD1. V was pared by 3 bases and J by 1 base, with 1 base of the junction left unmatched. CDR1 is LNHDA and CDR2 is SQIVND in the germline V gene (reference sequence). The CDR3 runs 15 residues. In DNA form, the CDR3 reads TGTGCCAGTAGTATCGGACAGGGGAGCAATCAGCCCCAGCATTTT. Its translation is CASSIGQGSNQPQHF.

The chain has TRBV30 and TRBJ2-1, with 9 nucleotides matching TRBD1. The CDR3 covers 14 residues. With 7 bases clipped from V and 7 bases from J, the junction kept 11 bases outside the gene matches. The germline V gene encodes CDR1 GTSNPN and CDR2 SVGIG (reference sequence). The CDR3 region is CASPSEGQGNEQFF. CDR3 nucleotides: TGTGCCTCCCCGAGCGAGGGACAGGGAAATGAGCAGTTCTTC.

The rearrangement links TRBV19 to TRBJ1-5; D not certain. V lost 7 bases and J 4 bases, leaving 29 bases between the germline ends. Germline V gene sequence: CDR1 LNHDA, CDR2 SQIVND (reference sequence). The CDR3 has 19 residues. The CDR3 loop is CASKRAVREQEILNQPQHF. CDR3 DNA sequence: TGTGCCAGTAAAAGGGCAGTTCGGGAGCAGGAAATCCTTAATCAGCCCCAGCATTTT.

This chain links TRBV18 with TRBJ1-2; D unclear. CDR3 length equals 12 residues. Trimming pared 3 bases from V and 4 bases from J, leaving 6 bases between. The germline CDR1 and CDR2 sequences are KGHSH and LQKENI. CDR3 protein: CASSPGGYGYTF. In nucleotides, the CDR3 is TGTGCCAGCTCACCGGGCGGCTATGGCTACACCTTC.

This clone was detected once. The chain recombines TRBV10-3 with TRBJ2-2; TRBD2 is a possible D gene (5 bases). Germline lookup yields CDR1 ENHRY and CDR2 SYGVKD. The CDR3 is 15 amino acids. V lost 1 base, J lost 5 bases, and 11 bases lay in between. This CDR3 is CAISELGPGTGELFF. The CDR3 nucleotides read TGTGCCATCAGTGAGTTGGGTCCGGGGACCGGGGAGCTGTTTTTT.

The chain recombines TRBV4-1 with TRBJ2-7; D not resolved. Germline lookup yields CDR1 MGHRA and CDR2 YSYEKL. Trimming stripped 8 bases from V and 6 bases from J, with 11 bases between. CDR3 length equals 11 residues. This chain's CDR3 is CASRSSGEQYF. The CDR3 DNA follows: TGCGCCAGCCGCAGTTCAGGCGAGCAGTACTTC.

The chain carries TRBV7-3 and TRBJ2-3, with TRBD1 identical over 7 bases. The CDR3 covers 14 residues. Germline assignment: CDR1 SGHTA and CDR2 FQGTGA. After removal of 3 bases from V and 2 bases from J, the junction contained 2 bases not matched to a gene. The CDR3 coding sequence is TGTGCCAGCAGCTTCGACAGGGCCACAGATACGCAGTATTTT. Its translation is CASSFDRATDTQYF.

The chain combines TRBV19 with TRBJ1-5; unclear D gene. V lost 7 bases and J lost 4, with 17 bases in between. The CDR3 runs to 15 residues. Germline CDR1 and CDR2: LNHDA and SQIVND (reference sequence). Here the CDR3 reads CASTLRELRNQPQHF. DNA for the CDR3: TGTGCCAGTACCCTCCGGGAACTACGAAATCAGCCCCAGCATTTT.